What follows is one T cell receptor (beta chain) and its context. The target antigen is unknown. Germline CDR1 SEHNR, CDR2 FQNEAQ (reference sequence). The CDR3 runs to 13 residues. This record comes from a study of T cells expressing NK-cell markers. About the study: Out of eight donors sequenced, seven tested HCMV-seropositive and the remaining one seronegative. Study-level results: As a fraction of CD8+ T cells, dominant NKG2C+ clonotypes reached about 1.0-7.5% in 5 to 7 donors. Similarly, these clonotypes led the CD3+CD56-NKG2C+ fraction as well in several donors.

As the method of synthesis, 5'RACE template switching with UMIs yielded TCR beta cDNA. TCRdb reprocessed the 5' RACE reads and stores each CDR3 protein as one record, lacking DNA. The sample totals roughly 420,000 distinct CDR3 sequences. This receptor was obtained from a woman between 18 and 69 years old in good health. The chain joins TRBV7-9 to TRBJ1-2; TCRdb outputs TRBD1, but without DNA this stays unchecked. Material for sequencing was blood T cells: a sorted CD56 or NKG2C T cell subset, CD4+ or CD8+ T cells, or bulk PBMC T cells (not recorded which). CDR3 loop: CASSPGVIGGYTF. Full variable domain (outside the CDR3, taken from reference TRBV7-9 and TRBJ1-2): DTGVSQNPRHKITKRGQNVTFRCDPISEHNRLYWYRQTLGQGPEFLTYFQNEAQLEKSRLLSDRFSAERPKGSFSTLEIQRTEQGDSAMYLCASSPGVIGGYTFGSGTRLTVV.